The rows below give T cell receptor beta chains drawn from one sample of a study of cytomegalovirus exposure and HLA in healthy donors. Clones were sequenced by immunoSEQ multiplex PCR, and TCRdb holds only the in-frame ones, with some missing. The sample consists of about 250,000 clones, about 90% of them appearing once. The source material was PBMCs. Receptors originate from a man younger than 35 in good health and CMV-seropositive. The CDR3 runs from the conserved cysteine through the conserved F or W. A D gene is named only where the DNA matches it firmly. Expanded clones get a size class; other rows say once, few or many, or leave the size out.

>TRBV30|TRBD2|.|TRBJ2-1
TGTGCCTGGATGGGGGGGAGCTCCTACAATGAGCAGTTCTTC
CAWMGGSSYNEQFF
>TRBV6-5|.|.|TRBJ2-2
TGTGCCAGCAGTTACTCGGGGGAGAACACCGGGGAGCTGTTTTTT
CASSYSGENTGELFF
>TRBV2|.|.|TRBJ1-4
TGTGCCAGCAGGATCAGGGACGGTAATGAAAAACTGTTTTTT
CASRIRDGNEKLFF
>TRBV11-2|.|once|TRBJ2-1
TGTGCCAGCAGCCTAGGAGGCTTGAATGAGCAGTTCTTC
CASSLGGLNEQFF
>TRBV11-1|.|.|TRBJ2-5
TGTGCCAGCAGCTTAGGCGGGCCTTTACATGGGGAGACCCAGTACTTC
CASSLGGPLHGETQYF
>TRBV5-1|.|.|TRBJ2-3
TGCGCCAGCAGTCGTGACACCACAGATACGCAGTATTTT
CASSRDTTDTQYF
>TRBV27|.|.|TRBJ2-7
TGTGCCAGCAAATACAGGATAATCTCCTACGAGCAGTACTTC
CASKYRIISYEQYF
>TRBV7-3|.|.|TRBJ2-1
TGTGCCAGCAGCATTGGACAAGGTTTCTACAATGAGCAGTTCTTC
CASSIGQGFYNEQFF
>TRBV29-1|TRBD1|.|TRBJ2-5
TGCAGCGCCGGGACAGGGGGCGGGGAGACCCAGTACTTC
CSAGTGGGETQYF
>TRBV5-5|.|.|TRBJ2-5
TGTGCCAGCAGCTCATTTCTGACCAGGGAGACCCAGTACTTC
CASSSFLTRETQYF
>TRBV2|TRBD1|.|TRBJ2-1
TGTGCCAGTGCGTTACAGGGGGCATCGGATGGTGAGCAGTTCTTC
CASALQGASDGEQFF
>TRBV27|.|.|TRBJ2-7
TGTGCCAGCAGTTTAAGACAGGGGACTACGGAGCAGTACTTC
CASSLRQGTTEQYF
>TRBV30|.|.|TRBJ1-4
TGTGCCTGGAGTGGGCAGAGTAATGAAAAACTGTTTTTT
CAWSGQSNEKLFF
>TRBV6-5|.|once|TRBJ2-7
TGTGCCAGCAGTTACTCGAGGGGAGCCTACGAGCAGTACTTC
CASSYSRGAYEQYF
>TRBV7-9|.|once|TRBJ2-3
TGTGCCAGCAGCAGGGAGGGGGGCTTAGGCCGAGATACGCAGTATTTT
CASSREGGLGRDTQYF
>TRBV6-5|.|.|TRBJ1-2
TGTGCCAGCAGTCAGGCATGGGGTTCCGGCTACACCTTC
CASSQAWGSGYTF
>TRBV28|TRBD2|.|TRBJ2-2
TGTGCCAGCAGCCCTAGCGGGGCTAACACCGGGGAGCTGTTTTTT
CASSPSGANTGELFF
>TRBV9|.|.|TRBJ1-1
TGTGCCAGCAGCGTGGACATGAACACTGAAGCTTTCTTT
CASSVDMNTEAFF
>TRBV28|.|once|TRBJ2-7
TGTGCCAGCAGTGAATACCGACCTCCTTACGAGCAGTACTTC
CASSEYRPPYEQYF
>TRBV4-3|TRBD2|.|TRBJ2-1
TGCGCCAGCAGCCAGGGACTAGCTCTTGACGAGCAGTTCTTC
CASSQGLALDEQFF
>TRBV5-1|TRBD1|once|TRBJ1-1
TGCGCCAGCAGCTGGGGGACAGTACGGGGGACTGAAGCTTTCTTT
CASSWGTVRGTEAFF
>TRBV19|TRBD1|.|TRBJ1-4
TGTGCCAGTAGCCGAAGGGGTGGACAGGGAAGCGAAAAACTGTTTTTT
CASSRRGGQGSEKLFF
>TRBV6-1|.|.|TRBJ2-1
TGTGCCAGCAGTGATGGGGCGGTGAATGACAATGAGCAGTTCTTC
CASSDGAVNDNEQFF
>TRBV27|TRBD1|few|TRBJ2-4
TGTGCCAGCAGTTCGATAGATTCGGACAGGGGGCTTAGTCACATTCAGTACTTC
CASSSIDSDRGLSHIQYF
>TRBV6-1|.|once|TRBJ1-5
TGTGCCAGCAGTTCACAGGGTCTCCAGCCCCAGCATTTT
CASSSQGLQPQHF
>TRBV19|.|.|TRBJ1-5
TGTGCCAGTGCCCCTGGCCCAGGGTCTCAGCCCCAGCATTTT
CASAPGPGSQPQHF
>TRBV27|.|.|TRBJ2-6
TGTGCCAGCAGTTTAACCGCTATTAGGAGCTCTGGGGCCAACGTCCTGACTTTC
CASSLTAIRSSGANVLTF